This record concerns one T cell receptor (beta chain) sequence. Its antigen is undetermined. The sample comes from a study of blood T cells in healthy people across ages. Primers used in a second PCR of about 7 to 12 cycles were a sample-barcoded 5' primer and a J-beta primer mix. TCRdb reanalysed the 5' RACE reads using MiXCR and keeps one entry per CDR3 protein. Here the sample spans around 710,000 distinct CDR3 sequences, 35% to 45% being singletons. Study-level findings and limits: Percentage of naive T cells showed a strong correlation with TCR beta diversity. Compared with aged donors, long-lived donors showed fewer expanded clones, suggesting selection.

Aged roughly 6 to 100, donors were systemically healthy Caucasians from Russia. A minimum of 7 million PBMCs was isolated per sample. The ends were cut back, 1 base at V and 7 bases at J, with 23 bases in the middle. The CDR3 contains 16 residues. Germline lookup yields CDR1 DFQATT and CDR2 SNEGSKA (reference sequence). The sequence derives from a woman aged 60-75 years in good health. Specimen: blood. The genes are TRBV20-1 and TRBJ2-7, with D tentatively TRBD2 (7 bases). This chain's CDR3 is CSARVSQRGHHGEQYF. The CDR3 DNA reads TGCAGTGCTAGAGTGAGCCAGCGGGGACACCATGGTGAGCAGTACTTC.